This TCR beta chain stems from a study of blood T cell repertoires in COVID-19. In the study overall: From T cells, B-cell-depleted T cells, or PBMCs came the material, which was cDNA or gDNA.

Germline V gene data show CDR1 as LNHNV and CDR2 as YYDKDF (reference sequence). Trimming cost V 2 bases and J 4 bases; bases outside gene matches: 13. This CDR3 has 19 residues. In the authors' workflow: From reference gene primer amplification, estimates of nucleated cell counts were derived. Some clones are missing from TCRdb's copy, which holds only in-frame ones; the method was immunoSEQ multiplex PCR. The D gene and trimming were derived from the DNA, and the V and J assignments and clone size from that table. The sample carries some 180,000 clones, 65% to 90% recorded once. The clonotype originates from a human donor in a cohort sampled during active COVID-19. The sequenced sample consisted of peripheral blood. The V call is TRBV15, the J call TRBJ2-3; 12 bases fit TRBD2. The CDR3 is CATSRSPSTSGSNADTQYF. CDR3 bases: TGTGCCACCAGCAGATCGCCCTCGACTAGCGGGAGTAACGCAGATACGCAGTATTTT.